These T cell receptor beta chains were read from a single sample in a study of OX40 agonist ivuxolimab in advanced cancers. Only in-frame clones appear in the TCRdb table, and some are missing; sequencing was by immunoSEQ multiplex PCR. This sample has approximately 39,000 clones, with 80% to 90% found just once. Sequencing was performed on CD4+ or CD8+ T cells sorted from blood, taken in a trial of the OX40 agonist ivuxolimab. The receptors originated from an adult with an advanced solid tumor such as melanoma, head and neck, liver or kidney cancer. CDR3s include the opening cysteine and the closing phenylalanine or tryptophan. Each record gives: D gene, V gene, clone size, CDR3 length, J gene, CDR3 DNA, CDR3 protein. The D gene is left open where the match is weak. Not all rows give a size; the values are once, few, many and, for expanded clones, a class.

D: -
V: TRBV7-8
size: once
length: 13
J: TRBJ2-5
DNA: TGTGCCAGCAGCTTAGGCTTACAAGAGACCCAGTACTTC
CDR3: CASSLGLQETQYF

D: -
V: TRBV7-6
size: -
length: 17
J: TRBJ1-1
DNA: TGTGCCAGCAGCGAGGACACAGGGATCGGGATTAACACTGAAGCTTTCTTT
CDR3: CASSEDTGIGINTEAFF

D: -
V: TRBV5-1
size: -
length: 14
J: TRBJ2-7
DNA: TGCGCCAGCAGTCTCGGGGGGCCCTCCTACGAGCAGTACTTC
CDR3: CASSLGGPSYEQYF

D: -
V: TRBV18
size: few
length: 14
J: TRBJ1-2
DNA: TGTGCCAGCTCACCACTCCGGGGGGGCGAGGGCTACACCTTC
CDR3: CASSPLRGGEGYTF

D: TRBD2
V: TRBV11-2
size: -
length: 16
J: TRBJ2-5
DNA: TGTGCCAGCAGCCATCCTAGCGGGAGGGGAATGGAGACCCAGTACTTC
CDR3: CASSHPSGRGMETQYF

D: -
V: TRBV7-2
size: -
length: 13
J: TRBJ2-7
DNA: TGTGCCAGCAGCTTAGGAAGTCCCCTGGAGCAGTACTTC
CDR3: CASSLGSPLEQYF

D: TRBD1
V: TRBV6-6
size: -
length: 16
J: TRBJ2-7
DNA: TGTGCCAGCAGTTACTTAGGACAGGGGGGTCCCTACGAGCAGTACTTC
CDR3: CASSYLGQGGPYEQYF

D: TRBD1
V: TRBV5-1
size: -
length: 15
J: TRBJ1-1
DNA: TGCGCCAGCAGCTTGGAAGGGCAGGGGGACACTGAAGCTTTCTTT
CDR3: CASSLEGQGDTEAFF

D: TRBD1
V: TRBV6-1
size: few
length: 16
J: TRBJ1-6
DNA: TGTGCCAGCAGTGAAATGGGACAGGGTATCCATTCACCCCTCCACTTT
CDR3: CASSEMGQGIHSPLHF

D: -
V: TRBV4-3
size: -
length: 16
J: TRBJ1-6
DNA: TGCGCCAGCAGCCAAGACAGGGCGTCCTATAATTCACCCCTCCACTTT
CDR3: CASSQDRASYNSPLHF

D: -
V: TRBV6-1
size: once
length: 16
J: TRBJ2-6
DNA: TGTGCCAGCAGTGATGCCTTTAGCTCTGGGGCCAACGTCCTGACTTTC
CDR3: CASSDAFSSGANVLTF

D: TRBD1
V: TRBV6-5
size: -
length: 13
J: TRBJ1-5
DNA: TGTGCCAGCAGTCAGGGGGGCAATCAGCCCCAGCATTTT
CDR3: CASSQGGNQPQHF

D: -
V: TRBV5-1
size: -
length: 15
J: TRBJ1-1
DNA: TGCGCCAGCAGCTTGGTAGATAGGGCAGACACTGAAGCTTTCTTT
CDR3: CASSLVDRADTEAFF

D: -
V: TRBV18
size: once
length: 13
J: TRBJ1-5
DNA: TGTGCCAGCTCACCCTCGGAAAAACAGCCCCAGCATTTT
CDR3: CASSPSEKQPQHF

D: -
V: TRBV6-5
size: -
length: 15
J: TRBJ1-1
DNA: TGTGCCAGCATTGGACGGGGGATACGGAACACTGAAGCTTTCTTT
CDR3: CASIGRGIRNTEAFF

D: -
V: TRBV18
size: -
length: 15
J: TRBJ2-3
DNA: TGTGCCAGCTCACCGGGCACAGGCAGCACAGATACGCAGTATTTT
CDR3: CASSPGTGSTDTQYF

D: -
V: TRBV6-4
size: few
length: 16
J: TRBJ2-6
DNA: TGTGCCAGCAGACGGGATCCGGGGGTTGGGGCCAACGTCCTGACTTTC
CDR3: CASRRDPGVGANVLTF

D: TRBD2
V: TRBV5-1
size: -
length: 15
J: TRBJ2-1
DNA: TGCGCCAGCAGCTTGGTCGCGGGGGGTTACAATGAGCAGTTCTTC
CDR3: CASSLVAGGYNEQFF

D: TRBD1
V: TRBV28
size: -
length: 15
J: TRBJ1-1
DNA: TGTGCCAGCAGTTTAGGAGGGGGCTGGAACACTGAAGCTTTCTTT
CDR3: CASSLGGGWNTEAFF